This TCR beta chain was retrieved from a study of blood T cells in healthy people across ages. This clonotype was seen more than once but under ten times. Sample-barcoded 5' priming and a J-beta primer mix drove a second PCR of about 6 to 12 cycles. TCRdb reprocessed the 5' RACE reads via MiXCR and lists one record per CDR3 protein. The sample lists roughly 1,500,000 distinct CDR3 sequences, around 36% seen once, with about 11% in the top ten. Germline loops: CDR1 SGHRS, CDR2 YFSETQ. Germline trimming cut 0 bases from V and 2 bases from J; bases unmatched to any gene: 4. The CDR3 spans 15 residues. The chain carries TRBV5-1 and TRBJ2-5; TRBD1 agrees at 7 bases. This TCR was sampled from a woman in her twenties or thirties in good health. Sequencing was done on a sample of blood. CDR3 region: CASSLEGAWQETQYF. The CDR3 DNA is TGCGCCAGCAGCTTGGAGGGGGCCTGGCAAGAGACCCAGTACTTC.